These T cell receptor beta chains were read from a single sample in a study of CXCR3-negative and CXCR3-positive naive CD8 T cells. TCRdb reprocessed the 5' RACE reads and keeps a single row for each CDR3 protein, giving no DNA. The specimen's table records about 84,000 distinct CDR3 sequences. Sequencing was done on a sample of naive CXCR3+ CD8+ T cells from blood. These receptors all stem from a human donor in good health. Some clones in this sample may be carry-over from other donors' samples. Each CDR3 is given with its conserved first and last residue.

CASSLHPPQGETQYF	TRBV7-6	TRBJ2-5	15
CASSYSSVTEAFF	TRBV6-6	TRBJ1-1	13
CASSSYLGGSPDTQYF	TRBV11-2	TRBJ2-3	16
CASSWSNSPNEQFF	TRBV27	TRBJ2-1	14
CATSIGGVVTEAFF	TRBV15	TRBJ1-1	14
CATSDYTERGETQYF	TRBV24-1	TRBJ2-5	15
CSALGDRLLDTQYF	TRBV29-1	TRBJ2-3	14
CASSSGTSGYNEQFF	TRBV5-5	TRBJ2-1	15
CSVGGLRDRGDNEQFF	TRBV29-1	TRBJ2-1	16
CASSHPTGKGYTF	TRBV18	TRBJ1-2	13
CSVANPGDYGYTF	TRBV29-1	TRBJ1-2	13
CARKGCGSYNEQFF	TRBV12-3/TRBV12-4	TRBJ2-1	14
CSVESGSGGLEQFF	TRBV29-1	TRBJ2-1	14
CSVGGAGFYEQYF	TRBV29-1	TRBJ2-7	13
CASSLALGGDEQYF	TRBV7-9	TRBJ2-7	14
CASSDLRNEQFF	TRBV2	TRBJ2-1	12
CASSPGFGGDYEQYF	TRBV5-1	TRBJ2-7	15
CASSSPVGGPSTDTQYF	TRBV7-2	TRBJ2-3	17
CASSLVGAGLSYEQYF	TRBV28	TRBJ2-7	16
CASSDEGRQPQHF	TRBV7-9	TRBJ1-5	13
CATSLGRGRTDTQYF	TRBV5-1	TRBJ2-3	15
CSARDMASTDTQYF	TRBV20-1	TRBJ2-3	14
CASLSGETRRDTEAFF	TRBV28	TRBJ1-1	16
CASRLQGVNEQFF	TRBV2	TRBJ2-1	13
CSVDGQEPYEQYF	TRBV29-1	TRBJ2-7	13
CASSYGGTGELFF	TRBV6-5	TRBJ2-2	13
CASSDAEITTDTQYF	TRBV6-6	TRBJ2-3	15
CASSHRDRGYNEQFF	TRBV7-9	TRBJ2-1	15
CASSPGQGANTGELFF	TRBV6-5	TRBJ2-2	16